The 3 T cell receptor beta chains presented below share a single source sample, sequenced in a study of shared clonotypes between healthy human individuals (dated by TCRdb to the early 2020s). Libraries were made using the immunoSEQ multiplex PCR assay. In TCRdb, the immuneACCESS table is reduced to in-frame sequences with V and J assigned. These tables do not hold every clone; where another copy was compared, an unresolved V gene accounts for under half, and the others remain unexplained. Here the sample has some 2.4 million clones; roughly 93% occur a single time. About 0.39% of the sample is held by the ten biggest clonotypes. Input material: naive CD4+ T cells from PBMCs. The sample's cell subset or site label, decoded: CD45RA+ positively selected. Source of these receptors: a man between 18 and 35 years old in good health. Some clones in this sample may be carry-over from other donors' samples.

V and J are TRBV28 and TRBJ1-1; no clear D gene. There are 11 residues in the CDR3. Per the germline V gene, CDR1 is MDHEN and CDR2 is SYDVKM. V lost 3 bases and J lost 6, with 5 bases in between. CDR3 in amino acids: CASSFLAEAFF. CDR3 coding DNA: TGTGCCAGCAGTTTCCTGGCTGAAGCTTTCTTT.

This chain joins TRBV5-1 and TRBJ1-2, with D possibly being TRBD1 (5 bases). In germline, CDR1 is SGHRS, CDR2 YFSETQ. Trimming pared 3 bases from V and 8 bases from J, leaving 17 bases between. The CDR3 totals 14 residues. The CDR3 sequence: CASSSTQGGVGYTF. CDR3 nucleotide sequence: TGCGCCAGCAGCTCCACTCAGGGCGGCGTGGGCTACACCTTC. The variable domain in full, with the rest retrieved from reference TRBV5-1 and TRBJ1-2, is KAGVTQTPRYLIKTRGQQVTLSCSPISGHRSVSWYQQTPGQGLQFLFEYFSETQRNKGNFPGRFSGRQFSNSRSEMNVSTLELGDSALYLCASSSTQGGVGYTFGSGTRLTVV.

This clone was seen more than once but under ten times. The chain joins TRBV29-1 to TRBJ1-1, with D tentatively TRBD1 (5 bases). The V gene's germline CDR1 is SQVTM and CDR2 ANQGSEA. CDR3 length equals 16 residues. The ends were cut back, 4 bases at V and 1 base at J, with 19 bases in the middle. CDR3 nucleotide sequence: TGCAGCGTTGGAGCAGGGTGGGGTATGGAGAACACTGAAGCTTTCTTT. As protein: CSVGAGWGMENTEAFF.